These T cell receptor beta chains were read from a single sample in a study of memory CD4+ T cells and cytomegalovirus serostatus. Clones were read by immunoSEQ multiplex PCR, and TCRdb kept only the in-frame ones, dropping some. Among 35,000 to 50,000 clones listed, roughly three quarters were seen once. Sample: memory CD4+ T cells from blood. All receptors derive from an adult in good health and CMV-seronegative. CDR3s include the opening cysteine and the closing phenylalanine or tryptophan. D genes are given only for firm matches. The size entry is marked missing in some rows and otherwise reads once, few, many or a size class.

d_gene: NA
v_gene: TRBV7-2
abundance: once
j_gene: TRBJ1-5
CDR3nt: TGTGCCAGCAGCTTAGTCTGGGGGAATCAGCCCCAGCATTTT
CDR3aa: CASSLVWGNQPQHF

d_gene: NA
v_gene: TRBV18
abundance: NA
j_gene: TRBJ2-7
CDR3nt: TGTGCCAGCTCACCAAAGGGAGGGGGCGAGCAGTACTTC
CDR3aa: CASSPKGGGEQYF

d_gene: NA
v_gene: TRBV19
abundance: NA
j_gene: TRBJ2-1
CDR3nt: TGTGCCAGTAGTACCTCCACAGGGTTAGGCTCCTACAATGAGCAGTTCTTC
CDR3aa: CASSTSTGLGSYNEQFF

d_gene: NA
v_gene: TRBV6-4
abundance: few
j_gene: TRBJ1-6
CDR3nt: TGTGCCAGCAGTGACTATCCGAATAATTCACCCCTCCACTTT
CDR3aa: CASSDYPNNSPLHF

d_gene: NA
v_gene: TRBV19
abundance: NA
j_gene: TRBJ1-2
CDR3nt: TGTGCCAGTAGTACCAGGGGAGGCTATGGCTACACCTTC
CDR3aa: CASSTRGGYGYTF

d_gene: TRBD1
v_gene: TRBV6-1
abundance: NA
j_gene: TRBJ2-5
CDR3nt: TGTGCCGGTGGACAGGGCTGGACCCAGTACTTC
CDR3aa: CAGGQGWTQYF

d_gene: TRBD2
v_gene: TRBV4-2
abundance: NA
j_gene: TRBJ2-2
CDR3nt: TGTGCCAGCACCTCGAGGGCCCCTAGCGGGGGGAAACCGAACACCGGGGAGCTGTTTTTT
CDR3aa: CASTSRAPSGGKPNTGELFF

d_gene: NA
v_gene: TRBV2
abundance: NA
j_gene: TRBJ2-7
CDR3nt: TGTGCCAGCATCGGACAGCATTACGAGCAGTACTTC
CDR3aa: CASIGQHYEQYF

d_gene: NA
v_gene: TRBV18
abundance: NA
j_gene: TRBJ2-7
CDR3nt: TGTGCCAGCTCACCGGGAGGTTACGAGCAGTACTTC
CDR3aa: CASSPGGYEQYF

d_gene: NA
v_gene: TRBV13
abundance: NA
j_gene: TRBJ2-7
CDR3nt: TGTGCCAGCAGCCCCCGGGACGAGCAGTACTTC
CDR3aa: CASSPRDEQYF

d_gene: NA
v_gene: TRBV6-6
abundance: NA
j_gene: TRBJ1-2
CDR3nt: TGTGCCAGCAGCCCAGAAGGACGGGGCTACACTTTC
CDR3aa: CASSPEGRGYTF

d_gene: TRBD2
v_gene: TRBV5-6
abundance: NA
j_gene: TRBJ2-7
CDR3nt: TGTGCCAGCAGCCCGGTTGGGGGGGGCTCCTACGAGCAGTACTTC
CDR3aa: CASSPVGGGSYEQYF

d_gene: TRBD2
v_gene: TRBV2
abundance: NA
j_gene: TRBJ2-5
CDR3nt: TGTGCCAGCCTACCCGTGACTAGCGGAGAAGAGACCCAGTACTTC
CDR3aa: CASLPVTSGEETQYF

d_gene: TRBD1
v_gene: TRBV5-4
abundance: once
j_gene: TRBJ1-2
CDR3nt: TGTGCCAGCAGCCGGGACAGTTTGAACTATGGCTACACCTTC
CDR3aa: CASSRDSLNYGYTF

d_gene: TRBD1
v_gene: TRBV6-1
abundance: once
j_gene: TRBJ2-3
CDR3nt: TGTGCCAGCAGAGTACGGACAGGGCCCACAGATACGCAGTATTTT
CDR3aa: CASRVRTGPTDTQYF

d_gene: TRBD2
v_gene: TRBV2
abundance: few
j_gene: TRBJ2-2
CDR3nt: TGTGCCAGCAGTAGAGGACTAGTAAGCTCCGGGGAGCTGTTTTTT
CDR3aa: CASSRGLVSSGELFF

d_gene: NA
v_gene: TRBV29-1
abundance: NA
j_gene: TRBJ1-2
CDR3nt: TGCAGCGTTGAAGTGGCCAACGGCTACACCTTC
CDR3aa: CSVEVANGYTF

d_gene: NA
v_gene: TRBV5-6
abundance: NA
j_gene: TRBJ1-3
CDR3nt: TGTGCCAGCAGCCGAGAGAGCGGGGGGCGAACGCGAAACACCATATATTTT
CDR3aa: CASSRESGGRTRNTIYF

d_gene: TRBD1
v_gene: TRBV27
abundance: NA
j_gene: TRBJ2-7
CDR3nt: TGTGCCAGCAGTTCTACCGGACAGGGCTCCTACGAGCAGTACTTC
CDR3aa: CASSSTGQGSYEQYF

d_gene: TRBD1
v_gene: TRBV9
abundance: few
j_gene: TRBJ1-1
CDR3nt: TGTGCCAGCAGCGTAGGGGAGGGGGCGCGGGAAGCTTTCTTT
CDR3aa: CASSVGEGAREAFF

d_gene: NA
v_gene: TRBV6-5
abundance: NA
j_gene: TRBJ1-5
CDR3nt: TGTGCCAGTCGACCTAGTAATTATCAGCCCCAGCATTTT
CDR3aa: CASRPSNYQPQHF

d_gene: NA
v_gene: TRBV7-8
abundance: NA
j_gene: TRBJ1-1
CDR3nt: TGTGCCAGCAGCTCATTCCCTAGTCGGACTGAAGCTTTCTTT
CDR3aa: CASSSFPSRTEAFF